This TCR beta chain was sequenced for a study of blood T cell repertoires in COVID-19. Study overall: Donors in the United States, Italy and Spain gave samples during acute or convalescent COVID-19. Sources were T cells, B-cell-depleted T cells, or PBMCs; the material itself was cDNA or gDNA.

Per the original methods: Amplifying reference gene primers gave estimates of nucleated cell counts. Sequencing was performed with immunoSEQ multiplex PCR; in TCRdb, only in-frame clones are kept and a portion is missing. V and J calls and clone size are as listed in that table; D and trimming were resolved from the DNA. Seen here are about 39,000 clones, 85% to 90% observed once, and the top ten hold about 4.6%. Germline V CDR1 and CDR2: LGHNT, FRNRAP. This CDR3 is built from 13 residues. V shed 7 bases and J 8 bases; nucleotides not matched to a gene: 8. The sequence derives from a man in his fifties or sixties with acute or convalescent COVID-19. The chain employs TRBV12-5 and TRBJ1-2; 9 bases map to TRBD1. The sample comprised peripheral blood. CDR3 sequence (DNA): TGTGCTAGTGCCGAAGGGACAGGGAAAGGCTACACCTTC. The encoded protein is CASAEGTGKGYTF.